Below are 14 T cell receptor beta chains sequenced from a single sample in a study of blood T cell repertoires in COVID-19. Sequenced by immunoSEQ multiplex PCR; TCRdb stores in-frame clones only, minus some. In the table there are 110,000 to 150,000 clones, around 82% of which are singletons. Sequences were obtained from peripheral blood. Receptors originate from a man aged 55-75 years with acute or convalescent COVID-19.

The V call is TRBV5-8, the J call TRBJ2-7; weak D call: TRBD1 (6 bases). V lost 3 bases and J lost 2, with 15 bases in between. The germline V gene has CDR1 SGHTS and CDR2 YDEGEE. The CDR3 runs to 15 residues. CDR3 residues: CASSSDRWAAYEQYF. In DNA form, the CDR3 reads TGTGCCAGCAGCTCTGACAGGTGGGCGGCCTACGAGCAGTACTTC.

The chain is built from TRBV5-1 and TRBJ2-7; tentatively, D is TRBD2 (6 bases). This CDR3 is built from 13 residues. V shed 4 bases and J shed 2 bases, with 10 bases lying between them. Germline V lookup: CDR1 SGHRS, CDR2 YFSETQ. CDR3 DNA: TGCGCCAGCAGCGGGACTGGGCCCTACGAGCAGTACTTC. Its protein is CASSGTGPYEQYF.

V gene TRBV11-3 combines with J gene TRBJ2-1; 9 bases align to TRBD1. The V segment lost 3 bases and the J segment 8 bases; nucleotides outside the gene matches: 2. Germline-derived CDR1 and CDR2 are SGHNT and YENEEA. The CDR3 sequence is 13 residues long. As DNA, the CDR3 is TGTGCCAGCAGCTTCCGGGACAGGGATGAGCAGTTCTTC. Residues: CASSFRDRDEQFF.

In its sample, this clone was seen once. V usage is TRBV4-2 and J usage is TRBJ2-7; D might be TRBD2 (6 bases). Germline V gene data show CDR1 as LGHNA and CDR2 as YNFKEQ. The CDR3 loop spans 15 amino acids. V lost 4 bases and J lost 4, with 17 bases in between. The CDR3 DNA follows: TGTGCCAGCAGCCCCGCGAGGAGGGCGGGATACGAGCAGTACTTC. As protein: CASSPARRAGYEQYF.

The chain has TRBV27 and TRBJ1-2, with TRBD1 matching over 8 bases. The CDR3 contains 15 residues. V was clipped by 3 bases and J by 1 base; unmatched bases: 4. The germline gives CDR1 MNHEY, CDR2 SMNVEV (reference sequence). This CDR3 reads CASSLRTGRNYGYTF. In nucleotides, the CDR3 is TGTGCCAGCAGTTTGAGGACAGGGCGTAACTATGGCTACACCTTC.

V usage is TRBV28 and J usage is TRBJ1-1; D remains unclear. Germline CDR1 MDHEN, CDR2 SYDVKM. The CDR3 loop spans 15 amino acids. V was cut by 3 bases and J by 0 bases, with 11 bases left in between. CDR3 sequence reads: CASSFEGGVNTEAFF. CDR3 DNA: TGTGCCAGCAGTTTTGAGGGTGGGGTGAACACTGAAGCTTTCTTT.

This chain links TRBV5-8 with TRBJ2-7; 7 positions match TRBD1. V dropped 6 bases and J dropped 3; count of bases not matched to a gene: 6. Germline assignment: CDR1 SGHTS and CDR2 YDEGEE. The CDR3 contains 13 residues. The CDR3 reads CASTQDRIYEQYF. CDR3 DNA sequence: TGTGCCAGCACCCAGGACAGGATCTACGAGCAGTACTTC.

The chain combines TRBV5-6 with TRBJ1-4, with 10 bases lining up with TRBD1. Germline V CDR1 and CDR2: SGHDT, YYEEEE. Trimming took 3 bases from V and 8 from J; bases not matched to a gene: 7. CDR3 length: 15 amino acids. CDR3 amino acids: CASSSQDRGAEKLFF. The CDR3 nucleotides are TGTGCCAGCAGCTCTCAGGACAGGGGGGCGGAAAAACTGTTTTTT.

CDR3 nucleotide sequence: TGTGCCAGCAGCTTCCGACCATGGACTAGCGGGAGAGAGACCCAGTACTTC. Translation: CASSFRPWTSGRETQYF. V and J are TRBV5-6 and TRBJ2-5, with 13 bases lining up with TRBD2. With V trimmed by 2 bases and J by 4 bases, 8 bases remained unmatched. CDR3 length equals 17 residues. In germline, CDR1 is SGHDT, CDR2 YYEEEE.

The chain combines TRBV3-1 (or the pseudogene TRBV3-2) with TRBJ1-3; 7 nucleotides match TRBD1. The CDR3 consists of 16 residues. Losses at the gene ends were 3 bases for V and 4 bases for J; bases not matched to a gene: 9. The germline V gene has CDR1 LGHDT and CDR2 YNNKEL (reference sequence). As DNA, the CDR3 is TGTGCCAGCAGCCATTTTCACGGGACAGACGGAAACACCATATATTTT. It codes for CASSHFHGTDGNTIYF.

The chain links TRBV6-5 to TRBJ1-6, with TRBD1 matching 8 bases. Germline V CDR1 and CDR2: MNHEY, SVGAGI. The length of the CDR3 is 13 residues. The V segment lost 10 bases and the J segment 7 bases; nucleotides outside the gene matches: 6. The CDR3 region has the DNA TGTGCCACCCTAGACAGGGGCAATTCACCCCTCCACTTT. It encodes CATLDRGNSPLHF.

This clone was recorded many times. For the CDR3, the DNA is TGTGCCAGCAGCTCTCTATTCAATGAGCAGTTCTTC. This codes for CASSSLFNEQFF. The chain is built from TRBV11-2 and TRBJ2-1, with D hard to call. V was clipped by 4 bases and J by 6 bases, with 7 bases between them. CDR1 and CDR2 from the germline V gene are SGHAT and FQNNGV. The CDR3 length is 12 residues.

The chain joins TRBV5-4 to TRBJ1-2; maybe TRBD1 (5 bases). The CDR3 is 11 amino acids. Germline V gene data show CDR1 as SGHNT and CDR2 as YYREEE (reference sequence). Trimming removed 10 bases at V and 7 bases at J, with 14 bases between. The CDR3 protein is CASGPRGGYTF. CDR3 in DNA: TGTGCCTCAGGGCCTAGAGGTGGCTACACCTTC.

V gene TRBV2 combines with J gene TRBJ2-5; 13 bases agree with TRBD2. V lost 4 bases to trimming and J lost 2 bases; unmatched junction nucleotides: 1. CDR1 SNHLY and CDR2 FYNNEI come from the germline V gene. The CDR3 loop spans 15 amino acids. The CDR3 sequence is CASSGTSGRQETQYF. In DNA form, the CDR3 reads TGTGCCAGCAGTGGGACTAGCGGGAGACAAGAGACCCAGTACTTC.